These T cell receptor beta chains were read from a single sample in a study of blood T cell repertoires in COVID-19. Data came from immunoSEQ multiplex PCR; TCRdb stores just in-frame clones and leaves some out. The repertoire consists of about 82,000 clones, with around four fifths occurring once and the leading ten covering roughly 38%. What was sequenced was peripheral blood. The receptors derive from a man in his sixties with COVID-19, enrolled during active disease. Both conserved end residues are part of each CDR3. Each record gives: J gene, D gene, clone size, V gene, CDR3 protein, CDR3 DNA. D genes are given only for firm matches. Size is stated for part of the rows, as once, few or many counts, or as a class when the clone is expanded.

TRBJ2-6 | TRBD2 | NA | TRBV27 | CASSFGGASSGANVLTF | TGTGCCAGCAGTTTCGGGGGGGCTAGCTCTGGGGCCAACGTCCTGACTTTC
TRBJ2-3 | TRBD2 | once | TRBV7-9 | CASTTSGRSQDTQYF | TGTGCCAGCACCACTAGCGGGAGAAGTCAAGATACGCAGTATTTT
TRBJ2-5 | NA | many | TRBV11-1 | CASTLQGETQYF | TGTGCCAGCACGCTTCAGGGGGAGACCCAGTACTTC
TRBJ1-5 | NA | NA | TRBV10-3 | CAISSTGLEKPQHF | TGTGCCATCAGTTCTACAGGGTTGGAAAAGCCCCAGCATTTT
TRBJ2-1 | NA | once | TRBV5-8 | CASSSTILQNEQFF | TGTGCCAGCAGCTCGACCATACTACAAAATGAGCAGTTCTTC
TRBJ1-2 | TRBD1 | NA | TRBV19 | CALGQGVSGYTF | TGTGCCCTCGGACAGGGCGTTTCTGGCTACACCTTC
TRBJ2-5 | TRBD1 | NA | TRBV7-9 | CASSQDREAETQYF | TGTGCCAGCAGCCAAGACAGGGAAGCGGAGACCCAGTACTTC
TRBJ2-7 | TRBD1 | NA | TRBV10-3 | CATGQRNEQYF | TGTGCCACGGGACAGAGAAACGAGCAGTACTTC
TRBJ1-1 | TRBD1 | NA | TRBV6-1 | CASSDQRQGTEAFF | TGTGCCAGCAGTGATCAGAGACAGGGGACTGAAGCTTTCTTT
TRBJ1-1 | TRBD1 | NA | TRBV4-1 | CASSRRTGQDTEAFF | TGCGCCAGCAGCCGAAGAACCGGACAGGACACTGAAGCTTTCTTT
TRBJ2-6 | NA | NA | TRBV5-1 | CASSLGQAQWANVLTF | TGCGCCAGCAGCTTGGGGCAGGCCCAATGGGCCAACGTCCTGACTTTC
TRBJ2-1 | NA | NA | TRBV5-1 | CASSLEAAGTNEQFF | TGCGCCAGCAGCTTGGAGGCGGCCGGGACTAATGAGCAGTTCTTC
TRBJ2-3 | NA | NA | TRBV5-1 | CASSLGRGRADTQYF | TGCGCCAGCAGCTTGGGTAGGGGAAGGGCAGATACGCAGTATTTT
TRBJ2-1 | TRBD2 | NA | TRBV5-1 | CASSLEAGGYNEQFF | TGCGCCAGCAGCTTGGAGGCGGGGGGCTACAATGAGCAGTTCTTC
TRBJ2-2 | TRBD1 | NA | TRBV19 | CASRGQGNTGELFF | TGTGCCAGTAGGGGACAGGGGAACACCGGGGAGCTGTTTTTT
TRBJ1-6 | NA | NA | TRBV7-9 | CASSLKQGINSPLHF | TGTGCCAGCAGCCTTAAGCAGGGTATTAACTCACCCCTCCACTTT
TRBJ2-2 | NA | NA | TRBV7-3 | CASSSYFTGELFF | TGTGCCAGCAGCTCATACTTCACCGGGGAGCTGTTTTTT
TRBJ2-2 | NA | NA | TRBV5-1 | CASSLLTTNTGELFF | TGCGCCAGCAGCTTGCTGACAACGAACACCGGGGAGCTGTTTTTT
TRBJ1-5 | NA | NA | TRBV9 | CASSAGQSSNQPQHF | TGTGCCAGCAGCGCTGGACAGAGCAGCAATCAGCCCCAGCATTTT
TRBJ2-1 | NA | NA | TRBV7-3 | CASSLSGGESTEQFF | TGTGCCAGCAGCCTCAGTGGCGGAGAGTCGACTGAGCAGTTCTTC
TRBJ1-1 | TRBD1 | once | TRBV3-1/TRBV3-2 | CASSLRDSEAFF | TGTGCCAGCAGCCTCCGGGACAGTGAAGCTTTCTTT
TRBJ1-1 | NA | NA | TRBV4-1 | CASSKTEALNTEAFF | TGCGCCAGCAGCAAAACGGAGGCTCTGAACACTGAAGCTTTCTTT
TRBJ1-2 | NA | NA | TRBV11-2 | CASSFADNYGYTF | TGTGCCAGCAGCTTTGCAGATAACTATGGCTACACCTTC
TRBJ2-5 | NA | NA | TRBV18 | CASSPPTGETQYF | TGTGCCAGCTCACCACCGACTGGGGAGACCCAGTACTTC
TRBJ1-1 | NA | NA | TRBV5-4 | CASSLETGRENTEAFF | TGTGCCAGCAGCTTGGAGACGGGAAGAGAGAACACTGAAGCTTTCTTT
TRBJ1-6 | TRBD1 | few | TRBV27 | CASREGAGSYNSPLHF | TGTGCCAGCCGCGAGGGGGCAGGCTCCTATAATTCACCCCTCCACTTT
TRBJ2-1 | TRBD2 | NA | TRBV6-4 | CASRGTSRNNEQFF | TGTGCCAGCAGAGGGACTAGCCGAAACAATGAGCAGTTCTTC
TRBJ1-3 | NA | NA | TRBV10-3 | CAIRKDGLTGNTIYF | TGTGCCATCAGAAAGGACGGACTAACTGGAAACACCATATATTTT
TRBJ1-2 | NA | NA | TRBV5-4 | CASSPQGDNGYTF | TGTGCCAGCAGCCCACAGGGAGACAATGGCTACACCTTC
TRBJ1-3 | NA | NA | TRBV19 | CASSIDASPGAGGNTIYF | TGTGCCAGTAGTATAGACGCCTCGCCGGGAGCGGGTGGAAACACCATATATTTT
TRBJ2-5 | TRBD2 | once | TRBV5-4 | CASSPRGGSSGETQYF | TGTGCCAGCAGCCCCCGGGGGGGATCGAGCGGAGAGACCCAGTACTTC
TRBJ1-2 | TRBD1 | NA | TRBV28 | CASSLLDRQGYGYTF | TGTGCCAGCAGTTTACTCGACAGACAGGGCTATGGCTACACCTTC
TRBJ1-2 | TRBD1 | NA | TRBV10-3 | CAISGRTGDNGYTF | TGTGCCATCAGTGGCCGGACAGGGGATAATGGCTACACCTTC
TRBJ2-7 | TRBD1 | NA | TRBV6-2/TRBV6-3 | CASSSTGQGPPYYEQYF | TGTGCCAGCAGTTCAACCGGACAGGGTCCCCCCTACTACGAGCAGTACTTC
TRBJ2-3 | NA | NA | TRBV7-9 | CASSFVAGDTQYF | TGTGCCAGCAGCTTTGTTGCCGGGGATACGCAGTATTTT
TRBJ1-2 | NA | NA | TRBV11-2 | CASSLMSGYGYTF | TGTGCCAGCAGCTTAATGTCCGGGTATGGCTACACCTTC
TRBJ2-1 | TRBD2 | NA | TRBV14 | CASSQVYSGGEQFF | TGTGCCAGCAGCCAAGTGTATAGCGGGGGTGAGCAGTTCTTC
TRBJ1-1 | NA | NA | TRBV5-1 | CASSSAGGRWNTEAFF | TGCGCCAGCAGCTCCGCCGGGGGGCGATGGAACACTGAAGCTTTCTTT
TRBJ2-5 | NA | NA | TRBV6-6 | CALASAAETQYF | TGTGCCTTAGCCTCCGCGGCGGAGACCCAGTACTTC
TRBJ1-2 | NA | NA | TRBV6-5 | CATSLDSLGYGYTF | TGTGCCACCAGCCTGGACAGTCTAGGGTATGGCTACACCTTC
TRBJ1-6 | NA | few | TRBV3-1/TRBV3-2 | CASSQADSRSSPLHF | TGTGCCAGCAGCCAAGCGGACAGTCGATCTTCACCCCTCCACTTT
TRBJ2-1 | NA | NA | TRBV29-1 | CSGSLGAYNEQFF | TGCAGCGGGTCCCTAGGAGCCTACAATGAGCAGTTCTTC
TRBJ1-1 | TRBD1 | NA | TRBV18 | CASSPGQGANEAFF | TGTGCCAGCTCACCAGGGCAGGGGGCAAATGAAGCTTTCTTT
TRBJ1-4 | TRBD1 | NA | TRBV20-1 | CSASKRGPANEKLFF | TGCAGTGCTAGTAAAAGGGGGCCGGCTAATGAAAAACTGTTTTTT
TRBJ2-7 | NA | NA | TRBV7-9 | CASSLGAYEQYF | TGTGCCAGCAGCTTAGGGGCTTACGAGCAGTACTTC
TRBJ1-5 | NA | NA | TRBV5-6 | CASSARPHSNQPQHF | TGTGCCAGCAGCGCCAGGCCCCATAGCAATCAGCCCCAGCATTTT
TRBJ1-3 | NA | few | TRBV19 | CASSITGSSGNTIYF | TGTGCCAGTAGTATAACCGGGTCCTCTGGAAACACCATATATTTT
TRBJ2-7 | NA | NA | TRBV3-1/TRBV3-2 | CASSQDLWAGDAGFSYEQYF | TGTGCCAGCAGCCAAGATTTATGGGCAGGTGACGCAGGGTTTTCCTACGAGCAGTACTTC
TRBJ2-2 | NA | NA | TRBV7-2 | CASSLAASPGELFF | TGTGCCAGCAGCTTAGCTGCTAGCCCCGGGGAGCTGTTTTTT
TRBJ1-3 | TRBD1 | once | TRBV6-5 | CASSRPGGSGNTIYF | TGTGCCAGCAGTCGTCCAGGGGGCTCTGGAAACACCATATATTTT
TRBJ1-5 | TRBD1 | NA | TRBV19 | CASSRAGGDLSNQPQHF | TGTGCCAGTAGTAGGGCAGGGGGCGATCTTAGCAATCAGCCCCAGCATTTT
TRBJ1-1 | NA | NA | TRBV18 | CASSPLDGKGAEAFF | TGTGCCAGCTCACCTCTCGACGGCAAAGGAGCTGAAGCTTTCTTT
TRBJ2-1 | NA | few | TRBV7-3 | CASSSGKVADQFF | TGTGCCAGCAGCTCCGGAAAGGTGGCGGATCAGTTCTTC
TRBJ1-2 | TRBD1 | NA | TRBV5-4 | CASSLPRDSPYGYTF | TGTGCCAGCAGCTTGCCCCGGGACAGTCCTTATGGCTACACCTTC
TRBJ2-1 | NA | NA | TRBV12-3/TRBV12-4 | CASSFPTSNEQFF | TGTGCCAGCAGTTTCCCTACTAGTAATGAGCAGTTCTTC